Listed here are 15 T cell receptor beta chains from one sample, sequenced in a study of blood T cell repertoires in COVID-19. Profiled with immunoSEQ multiplex PCR; TCRdb holds only in-frame clones, not every one. The table includes some 96,000 clones, approximately 89% detected once. The material sequenced was peripheral blood. Receptors originate from a man over 45 with acute or convalescent COVID-19.

The rearrangement links TRBV15 to TRBJ2-7; 7 nucleotides match TRBD1. V dropped 1 base and J dropped 6; count of bases not matched to a gene: 3. The CDR3 has 13 residues. Germline V gene lookup returns CDR1 LNHNV and CDR2 YYDKDF (reference sequence). The CDR3 region is CATSRGQGGEQYF. CDR3 nucleotides: TGTGCCACCAGCAGAGGACAGGGCGGCGAGCAGTACTTC.

The sample holds one count of this clone. As DNA, the CDR3 is TGTGCCAGCAGCTTAGATGTCGGGAACACTGAAGCTTTCTTT. It specifies CASSLDVGNTEAFF. This chain connects TRBV11-3 to TRBJ1-1; D unresolved. Germline assignment: CDR1 SGHNT and CDR2 YENEEA. Trimming cost V 0 bases and J 1 base, with 6 bases left between them. The length of the CDR3 is 14 residues.

This clone was detected once. The chain joins TRBV4-1 to TRBJ1-2; 7 nucleotides match TRBD1. CDR3 length: 17 residues. In germline, CDR1 is MGHRA, CDR2 YSYEKL. V gave up 0 bases and J gave up 2 bases; unmatched junction bases: 9. In DNA form, the CDR3 reads TGCGCCAGCAGCCAAGATGGGGGGACAGCTCCAAACTATGGCTACACCTTC. Amino acid sequence: CASSQDGGTAPNYGYTF.

The V and J genes are TRBV6-1 and TRBJ1-2, with D tentatively TRBD1 (5 bases). V was trimmed by 2 bases and J by 8 bases, leaving 21 bases between them. This CDR3 is 16 amino acids long. Germline V lookup: CDR1 MNHNS, CDR2 SASEGT. The CDR3 DNA follows: TGTGCCAGCAGTGAACAAAGCGCCGGGGGATGGAACGGCTACACCTTC. Its translation is CASSEQSAGGWNGYTF.

The rearrangement joins TRBV9 to TRBJ1-3; 10 nucleotides line up with TRBD1. The V segment lost 3 bases and the J segment 3 bases; nucleotides outside the gene matches: 6. The germline gives CDR1 SGDLS, CDR2 YYNGEE. The CDR3 extends over 16 amino acids. The CDR3 coding sequence is TGTGCCAGCAGCGCGAAGGGACAGGGGTATGGAAACACCATATATTTT. As protein: CASSAKGQGYGNTIYF.

V and J are TRBV24-1 and TRBJ2-1; 10 bases fit TRBD1. Germline CDR1 reads KGHDR; CDR2 reads SFDVKD. This CDR3 has 16 residues. V lost 7 bases to trimming and J lost 5 bases; unmatched junction nucleotides: 10. Written as DNA, the CDR3 is TGTGCCACCAGCGTACCCAGGACAGGGGGGAACAATGAGCAGTTCTTC. This sequence encodes CATSVPRTGGNNEQFF.

This rearrangement joins TRBV7-9 to TRBJ2-7, with 13 bases matching TRBD2. The germline gives CDR1 SEHNR, CDR2 FQNEAQ (reference sequence). Germline trimming cut 5 bases from V and 3 bases from J; bases unmatched to any gene: 4. The CDR3 covers 15 residues. The CDR3, as DNA: TGTGCCAGCAGCCCGCGACTAGCGGGAGGCTACGAGCAGTACTTC. This gives the protein CASSPRLAGGYEQYF.

V is TRBV5-4 and J is TRBJ2-3, with a possible D match to TRBD1 (5 bases). This CDR3 has 12 amino acids. Trimming took 1 base from V and 11 from J, leaving 11 bases between them. Per germline, CDR1 SGHNT and CDR2 YYREEE (reference sequence). The CDR3 loop reads CASSLQGAEQYF. The CDR3 DNA sequence: TGTGCCAGCAGCTTGCAGGGCGCAGAGCAGTATTTT.

The chain combines TRBV20-1 with TRBJ1-1; D gene ambiguous. V lost 3 bases, J lost 4 bases, and 15 bases lay in between. This CDR3 is built from 14 residues. Per germline, CDR1 DFQATT and CDR2 SNEGSKA (reference sequence). The CDR3 here is CSASYPTTGTEAFF. Here the CDR3 DNA reads TGCAGTGCTAGTTACCCGACAACCGGCACTGAAGCTTTCTTT.

This clone was recorded only once. V is TRBV3-1 (or the pseudogene TRBV3-2) and J is TRBJ2-2; 13 nucleotides agree with TRBD2. Germline assignment: CDR1 LGHDT and CDR2 YNNKEL (reference sequence). The length of the CDR3 is 18 residues. The J segment lost 5 bases and the V segment lost 5 bases, leaving 11 bases of the junction unmatched. The CDR3 spells CASSWKTGLAGRTGELFF. CDR3 nucleotide sequence: TGTGCCAGCAGCTGGAAAACGGGACTAGCGGGACGGACCGGGGAGCTGTTTTTT.

The J gene is TRBJ2-3, the V gene TRBV23-1; 7 positions agree with TRBD2. TRBV23-1 is noted as an ORF with a role that remains uncertain. V shed 4 bases and J 2 bases; nucleotides not matched to a gene: 6. This CDR3 region has 15 residues. The CDR3 here is CASSLGGGYTDTQYF. The CDR3 DNA follows: TGCGCCAGCAGTCTGGGCGGGGGATACACAGATACGCAGTATTTT.

The gene calls are TRBV19 and TRBJ2-1; 8 positions agree with TRBD1. The CDR3 consists of 15 residues. V was clipped by 7 bases and J by 4 bases; unmatched bases: 9. Germline values: CDR1 LNHDA, CDR2 SQIVND (reference sequence). The CDR3 region is CASKERTGKYNEQFF. In DNA, the CDR3 is TGTGCCAGTAAGGAGAGGACAGGGAAATACAATGAGCAGTTCTTC.

This clone is a singleton in its sample. The chain carries TRBV24-1 and TRBJ1-2, with TRBD1 identical over 8 bases. Germline CDR1 reads KGHDR; CDR2 reads SFDVKD. The length of the CDR3 is 14 residues. The V and J ends lost 3 bases and 8 bases, in that order; junction bases with no gene match: 7. In DNA, the CDR3 is TGTGCCACCAGTGATCCTGGACAGGGCGGCGGCTACACCTTC. Amino acid sequence: CATSDPGQGGGYTF.

J is TRBJ2-3 and V is TRBV10-3, with a possible D match to TRBD1 (6 bases). CDR3 length: 14 amino acids. The V and J ends lost 4 bases and 6 bases respectively, with 14 bases between them. Germline loops: CDR1 ENHRY, CDR2 SYGVKD. CDR3 DNA sequence: TGTGCCATCAGTGGACAGGCCGGAGCGGATACGCAGTATTTT. Translation gives CAISGQAGADTQYF.

The rearrangement links TRBV6-6 to TRBJ2-1; 11 bases match TRBD2. This CDR3 is built from 15 residues. Germline V CDR1 and CDR2: MNHNY, SVGAGI (reference sequence). V shed 6 bases, J shed 7 bases, and the junction held 8 bases outside the gene matches. The CDR3 protein is CASRIAGGPGNEQFF. For the CDR3, the DNA is TGTGCCAGCAGGATAGCGGGAGGGCCGGGGAATGAGCAGTTCTTC.